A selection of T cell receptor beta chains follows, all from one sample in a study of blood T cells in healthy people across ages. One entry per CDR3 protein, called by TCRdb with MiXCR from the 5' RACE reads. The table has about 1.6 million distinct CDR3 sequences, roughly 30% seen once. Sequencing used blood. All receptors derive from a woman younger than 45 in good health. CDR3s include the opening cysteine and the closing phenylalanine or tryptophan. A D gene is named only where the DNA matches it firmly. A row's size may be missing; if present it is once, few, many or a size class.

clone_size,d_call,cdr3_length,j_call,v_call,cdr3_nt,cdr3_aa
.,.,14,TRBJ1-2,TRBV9,TGTGCCAGCAGCGTAGCAGGGGACATGTATGGCTACACCTTC,CASSVAGDMYGYTF
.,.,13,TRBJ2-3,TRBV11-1,TGTGCCAGCAGCCCTAAAAACGAGGATACGCAGTATTTT,CASSPKNEDTQYF
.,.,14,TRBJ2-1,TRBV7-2,TGTGCCAGCAGCTTTATGGGGGCCTACAATGAGCAGTTCTTC,CASSFMGAYNEQFF
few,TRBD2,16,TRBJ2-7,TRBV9,TGTGCCAGCAGCTCCAGACTAGCGGGAGACTCCTACGAGCAGTACTTC,CASSSRLAGDSYEQYF
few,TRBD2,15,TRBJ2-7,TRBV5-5,TGTGCCAGCAGCTCCGGGAGGACCCCGACCGACGAGCAGTACTTC,CASSSGRTPTDEQYF
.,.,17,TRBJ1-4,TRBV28,TGTGCCAGCAGTCCTACCCTGACACTTGCAACTAATGAAAAACTGTTTTTT,CASSPTLTLATNEKLFF
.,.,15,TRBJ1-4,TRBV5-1,TGCGCCAGCAGCTTGTTGCCCGGGGGACCTGAAAAACTGTTTTTT,CASSLLPGGPEKLFF
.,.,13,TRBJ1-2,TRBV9,TGTGCCAGCAGCGTAGCCCAGGGCGATGGCTACACCTTC,CASSVAQGDGYTF
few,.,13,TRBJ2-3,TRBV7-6,TGTGCCAGCAGCCCACAGAAGACAGATACGCAGTATTTT,CASSPQKTDTQYF
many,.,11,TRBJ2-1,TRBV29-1,TGCAGCGTTGCGGGCAACAATGAGCAGTTCTTC,CSVAGNNEQFF
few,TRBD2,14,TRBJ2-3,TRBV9,TGTGCCAGCAGCTCTAGCGGTTACACAGATACGCAGTATTTT,CASSSSGYTDTQYF
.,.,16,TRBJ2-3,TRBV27,TGTGCCAGCAGTTTAGCGGCAGCCGCCCCTGCAGATACGCAGTATTTT,CASSLAAAAPADTQYF
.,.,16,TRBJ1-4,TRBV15,TGTGCCACCAGCAGAGGGGGGGCAGCAACTAATGAAAAACTGTTTTTT,CATSRGGAATNEKLFF
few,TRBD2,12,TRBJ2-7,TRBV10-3,TGTGCCATCAAAGGGGACTATTACGAGCAGTACTTC,CAIKGDYYEQYF
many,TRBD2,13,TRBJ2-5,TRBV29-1,TGCAGCGTTGAGCCGGGAGGAGGTGAGACCCAGTACTTC,CSVEPGGGETQYF
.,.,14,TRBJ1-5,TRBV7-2,TGTGCCAGCAGCACGACGGGTAGCAATCAGCCCCAGCATTTT,CASSTTGSNQPQHF
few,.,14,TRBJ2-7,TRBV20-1,TGCAGTGCTGCAAAAGGGCCACACTCCTGCGAGCAGTACTTC,CSAAKGPHSCEQYF
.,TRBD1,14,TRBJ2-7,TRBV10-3,TGTGCCATCAAAGACCGGGACAGGGGTTACGAGCAGTACTTC,CAIKDRDRGYEQYF
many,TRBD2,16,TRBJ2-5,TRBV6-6,TGTGCCAGCAGCCCCCAGCGGGGGGGTGGGCAAGAGACCCAGTACTTC,CASSPQRGGGQETQYF
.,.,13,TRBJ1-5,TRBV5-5,TGTGCCAGCAGCTTCCGGGACAATCAGCCCCAGCATTTT,CASSFRDNQPQHF
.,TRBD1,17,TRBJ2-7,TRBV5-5,TGTGCCAGCAGCCGAAAAGCCGGGACAGGGGACCGATACGAGCAGTACTTC,CASSRKAGTGDRYEQYF
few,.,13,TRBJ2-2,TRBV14,TGCGCCAGCAGCCAAGCCAACACCGGGGAGCTGTTTTTT,CASSQANTGELFF
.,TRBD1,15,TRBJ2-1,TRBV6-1,TGTGCCAACAGTGGACGACAGGGGTCCTACAATGAGCAGTTCTTC,CANSGRQGSYNEQFF
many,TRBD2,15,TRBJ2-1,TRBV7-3,TGTGCCAGCAGCCCCGGGACTAGCGTATACAATGAGCAGTTCTTC,CASSPGTSVYNEQFF
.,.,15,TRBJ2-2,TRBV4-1,TGCGCCAGCAGCCAAGATCCCGGGGGCGGCGGGGAGCTGTTTTTT,CASSQDPGGGGELFF
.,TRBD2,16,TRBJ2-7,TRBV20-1,TGCAGTGCTAGTCGGGGAGCGGGAGTTCCCCTCTACGAGCAGTACTTC,CSASRGAGVPLYEQYF
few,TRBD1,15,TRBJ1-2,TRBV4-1,TGCGCCAGCAGCCATAAGGGACAGGGGCTAAATGGCTACACCTTC,CASSHKGQGLNGYTF
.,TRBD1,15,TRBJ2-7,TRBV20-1,TGCAGTGCTAGAGACACCGGGACAGGGAACTACGAGCAGTACTTC,CSARDTGTGNYEQYF
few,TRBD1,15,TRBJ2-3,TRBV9,TGTGCCAGCACCTCTGCGGACAGGGCGGCAGATACGCAGTATTTT,CASTSADRAADTQYF
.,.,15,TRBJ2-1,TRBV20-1,TGCAGTGCTAGAGATCGGGCACAGTCCTACAATGAGCAGTTCTTC,CSARDRAQSYNEQFF
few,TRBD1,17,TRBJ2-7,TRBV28,TGTGCCAGCAGTTTATTGGCCCGGACAGGGTGGGAGGACGAGCAGTACTTC,CASSLLARTGWEDEQYF
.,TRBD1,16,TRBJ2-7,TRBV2,TGTGCCAGCAGTGGGGCCCCGGGACAGCAAGCCTACGAGCAGTACTTC,CASSGAPGQQAYEQYF
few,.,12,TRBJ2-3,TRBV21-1,TGTGCCAGCAGCAACCCGGAAGATACGCAGTATTTT,CASSNPEDTQYF
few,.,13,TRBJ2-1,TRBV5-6,TGTGCCAGCAGCCGACGACGTGGAGGGGAGCAGTTCTTC,CASSRRRGGEQFF
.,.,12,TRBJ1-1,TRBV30,TGTGCCTGCTCAACTGGGTATACTGAAGCTTTCTTT,CACSTGYTEAFF
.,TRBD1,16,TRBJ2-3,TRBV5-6,TGTGCCAGCAGCTTAGACAGGGGGTCGGGCACAGATACGCAGTATTTT,CASSLDRGSGTDTQYF
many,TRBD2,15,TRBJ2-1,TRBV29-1,TGCAGCGTTGTTCCCGGGACTAGCGGAACCGGTGAGCAGTTCTTC,CSVVPGTSGTGEQFF
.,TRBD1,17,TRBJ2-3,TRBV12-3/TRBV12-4,TGTGCCAGCAGTTTAGGAACAGGGGTTATGGAAACAGATACGCAGTATTTT,CASSLGTGVMETDTQYF
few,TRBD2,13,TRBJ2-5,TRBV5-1,TGCGCCAGCGCCTTTAGCGGGAGTGAGACCCAGTACTTC,CASAFSGSETQYF
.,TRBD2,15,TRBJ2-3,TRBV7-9,TGTGCCAGCAGCATCTTAGCGGGGCGCACAGATACGCAGTATTTT,CASSILAGRTDTQYF
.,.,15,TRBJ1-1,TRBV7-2,TGTGCCAGCAGCTTAGATTGGCAGACAAGCACTGAAGCTTTCTTT,CASSLDWQTSTEAFF
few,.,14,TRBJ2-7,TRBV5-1,TGCGCCAGCGGCTTGGAGGCACTCTCCTACGAGCAGTACTTC,CASGLEALSYEQYF
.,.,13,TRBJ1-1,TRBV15,TGTGCCACCCGGCGGACGATGAACACTGAAGCTTTCTTT,CATRRTMNTEAFF
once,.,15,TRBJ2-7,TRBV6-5,TGTGCCAGCAGTTACTCAGGAGCAAGCTCCTACGAGCAGTACTTC,CASSYSGASSYEQYF
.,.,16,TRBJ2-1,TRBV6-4,TGTGCCAGCAGCTCCGGGGCGGGCGCCTCCTACAATGAGCAGTTCTTC,CASSSGAGASYNEQFF
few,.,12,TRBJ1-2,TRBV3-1,TGTGCCAGCAGCCAGGAAAGCTATGGCTACACCTTC,CASSQESYGYTF
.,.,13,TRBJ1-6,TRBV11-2,TGTGCCAGCAGCCTATGGACGGATTCACCCCTCCACTTT,CASSLWTDSPLHF
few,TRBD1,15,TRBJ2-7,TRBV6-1,TGTGCCAGCAGGGCCTGGACAGGGGCGGCCTACGAGCAGTACTTC,CASRAWTGAAYEQYF
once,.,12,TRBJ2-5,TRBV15,TGTGCCACCAGCGGGGTCGGGACGACCCAGTACTTC,CATSGVGTTQYF
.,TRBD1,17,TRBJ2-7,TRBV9,TGTGCCAGCAGCGTGGAGGACAGGGGGCTATCCGTATACGAGCAGTACTTC,CASSVEDRGLSVYEQYF
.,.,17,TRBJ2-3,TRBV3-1,TGTGCCAGCAGCCAAGATAAACGGAGGGTGGGCACAGATACGCAGTATTTT,CASSQDKRRVGTDTQYF
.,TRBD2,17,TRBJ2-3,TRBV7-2,TGTGCCAGCAGCTTAGGGGGACGAGCGGGGGGTGCAGATACGCAGTATTTT,CASSLGGRAGGADTQYF
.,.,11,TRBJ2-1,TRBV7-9,TGTGCCAGCAGCTTGGGGACTGGGAAGTTCTTC,CASSLGTGKFF
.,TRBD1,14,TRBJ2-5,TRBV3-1,TGTGCCAGCAGCCGAAACAGGGGACACGAGACCCAGTACTTC,CASSRNRGHETQYF
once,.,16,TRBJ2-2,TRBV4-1,TGCGCCAGCTCGGAGTATGGTATCCTGAACACCGGGGAGCTGTTTTTT,CASSEYGILNTGELFF
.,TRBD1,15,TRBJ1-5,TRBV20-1,TGCAGTGCTAGAGGGGACAGGGTCAGCAATCAGCCCCAGCATTTT,CSARGDRVSNQPQHF
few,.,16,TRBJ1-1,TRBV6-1,TGTGCCAGCAGTCACCCGGACAGTGATGGGAACACTGAAGCTTTCTTT,CASSHPDSDGNTEAFF
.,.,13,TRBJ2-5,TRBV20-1,TGCAGTGCTAGTACTAGAATAGGAGAGACCCAGGACTTC,CSASTRIGETQDF
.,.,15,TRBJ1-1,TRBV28,TGTGCCAGCAGTCTGAACGGACGACTGAACACTGAAGCTTTCTTT,CASSLNGRLNTEAFF
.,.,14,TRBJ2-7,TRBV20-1,TGCAGTGCTAGACCGGCCCTATTAGTCTACGAGCAGTACTTC,CSARPALLVYEQYF